These 27 T cell receptor beta chains came from one sample sequenced in a study of blood T cells in healthy people across ages (dated by TCRdb to about 2015). The library was obtained by 5' RACE. Instrument on record: Illumina HiSeq 2500. A second PCR of 7 to 11 cycles was performed with a sample-barcoded 5' primer and a J-beta primer mix. TCRdb handled the public reads itself, with Q25 trimming in fastp and clone calling in MiXCR, and kept productive beta chains. Rows merge per CDR3 protein into single entries with the most common DNA and genes. The sample table contains over a million distinct CDR3 sequences; only one count was recorded for around 40% of them. The ten largest make up just over 4% of the sample. Material: blood. All receptors derive from a woman under 30 in good health.

This clonotype was seen more than once but under ten times. The junction departs from the called germline gene at one end, perhaps through a read error. The chain recombines TRBV6-6 with TRBJ1-6; D gene uncertain. The V gene's germline CDR1 is MNHNY and CDR2 SVGAGI (reference sequence). This CDR3 has 12 residues. The chain's CDR3 is CASGNGYSPLHF. The CDR3 DNA sequence: TGTGCCAGCGGAAACGGCTATTCGCCCCTCCACTTT.

The chain is built from TRBV3-1 and TRBJ1-2; unclear D gene. The CDR3 is 13 amino acids. Looked up from germline, CDR1 is LGHDT and CDR2 is YNNKEL (reference sequence). V lost 2 bases and J 4 bases, leaving 8 bases between the germline ends. The CDR3 sequence: CASSQYRAYGYTF. As DNA, the CDR3 is TGTGCCAGCAGCCAATACCGTGCCTATGGCTACACCTTC. Together with reference TRBV3-1 and TRBJ1-2, the CDR3 gives the full variable domain: DTAVSQTPKYLVTQMGNDKSIKCEQNLGHDTMYWYKQDSKKFLKIMFSYNNKELIINETVPNRFSPKSPDKAHLNLHINSLELGDSAVYFCASSQYRAYGYTFGSGTRLTVV.

The sample holds a few counts of this clonotype. CDR3 in amino acids: CASRAGSQGDTEAFF. In DNA, the CDR3 is TGTGCCAGCAGAGCGGGGTCACAGGGAGACACTGAAGCTTTCTTT. The chain carries TRBV7-9 and TRBJ1-1; perhaps TRBD1 as D (6 bases). The CDR3 length is 15 residues. The V gene lost 6 bases and the J gene lost 3 bases, with 17 bases spanning the gap. CDR1 is SEHNR, CDR2 FQNEAQ, per germline (reference sequence).

CDR3 coding DNA: TGTGCCAGCACCACCCTGGGGGTTGTTCAGCCCCAGCATTTT. This gives the protein CASTTLGVVQPQHF. The chain employs TRBV12-3 or TRBV12-4 and TRBJ1-5; a possible D gene is TRBD1 (5 bases). This CDR3 is built from 14 residues. Trimming took off 7 bases at V and 6 bases at J, with 16 bases between the two ends.

This clonotype was detected only a few times. The V and J genes are TRBV7-9 and TRBJ2-3, with 11 bases fitting TRBD2. V was clipped by 5 bases and J by 5 bases; unmatched bases: 9. The CDR3 has 16 residues. The germline gives CDR1 SEHNR, CDR2 FQNEAQ (reference sequence). The CDR3 DNA reads as TGTGCCAGCAGCGCACGACTAGCGGGAATTGGAGATACGCAGTATTTT. Protein sequence: CASSARLAGIGDTQYF. Full variable domain (outside the CDR3, taken from reference TRBV7-9 and TRBJ2-3): DTGVSQNPRHKITKRGQNVTFRCDPISEHNRLYWYRQTLGQGPEFLTYFQNEAQLEKSRLLSDRFSAERPKGSFSTLEIQRTEQGDSAMYLCASSARLAGIGDTQYFGPGTRLTVL.

This clonotype was found a few times. The CDR3 DNA sequence: TGTGCCAGCAGCTTAGTAGGGGGACGCACCTACAATGAGCAGTTCTTC. It encodes CASSLVGGRTYNEQFF. This chain links TRBV11-1 with TRBJ2-1; TRBD1 is a possible D gene (6 bases). Germline CDR1 is SGHAT and CDR2 is FQDESV (reference sequence). The CDR3 has 16 residues. V was shortened by 1 base and J by 2 bases, with 12 bases between the two germline ends. The whole variable domain, remainder taken from reference TRBV11-1 and TRBJ2-1, is EAEVAQSPRYKITEKSQAVAFWCDPISGHATLYWYRQILGQGPELLVQFQDESVVDDSQLPKDRFSAERLKGVDSTLKIQPAELGDSAMYLCASSLVGGRTYNEQFFGPGTRLTVL.

The CDR3 DNA follows: TGTGCCAGCAGCGCCGGACTAGTGGGAGAGACCCAGTACTTC. Its protein is CASSAGLVGETQYF. The chain recombines TRBV7-6 with TRBJ2-5; 7 positions agree with TRBD2. V gave up 5 bases and J gave up 4 bases; unmatched junction bases: 7. The CDR3 is 14 residues long. Germline CDR1 SGHVS, CDR2 FNYEAQ.

CDR3 nucleotide sequence: TGTGCCAGCAAACCTTGGAGGGAGGACACTGAAGCTTTCTTT. This sequence encodes CASKPWREDTEAFF. This sequence joins TRBV27 and TRBJ1-1; D is unclear. Trimming left V 7 bases short and J 3 bases short, with 15 bases between. CDR3 length: 14 residues. Germline CDR1 is MNHEY and CDR2 is SMNVEV (reference sequence).

This clonotype was observed a few times. The rearrangement uses TRBV6-5 and TRBJ1-6; D not certain. CDR3 length: 13 residues. Trimming removed 4 bases from V and 7 bases from J, with 8 bases in between. CDR1 is MNHEY and CDR2 is SVGAGI in the germline V gene. The CDR3 DNA sequence: TGTGCCAGCAGTTCCACTCGGAATTCACCCCTCCACTTT. Its protein is CASSSTRNSPLHF.

CDR3 DNA: TGCAGCCACACGGACGAGGACACCGGGGAGCTGTTTTTT. It yields the protein CSHTDEDTGELFF. J is TRBJ2-2 and V is TRBV29-1; no clear D gene. The V and J ends lost 8 bases and 3 bases respectively, with 13 bases between them. The CDR3 spans 13 residues. In germline, CDR1 is SQVTM, CDR2 ANQGSEA.

This clonotype was counted between two and nine times. The chain carries TRBV20-1 and TRBJ1-5; D is unresolved. CDR3 length: 16 amino acids. In germline, CDR1 is DFQATT, CDR2 SNEGSKA (reference sequence). The V end was cut by 1 base, the J end by 0 bases, with 13 bases between. The CDR3 DNA follows: TGCAGTGCTAGAGGTGGCGGACCCTATAGCAATCAGCCCCAGCATTTT. Its protein is CSARGGGPYSNQPQHF.

This clonotype has a handful of counts. The J gene is TRBJ2-2, the V gene TRBV6-6; D uncertain. Trimming took off 2 bases at V and 0 bases at J, with 10 bases between the two ends. Germline V lookup: CDR1 MNHNY, CDR2 SVGAGI (reference sequence). This CDR3 contains 16 residues. CDR3 region: CASSYVVSTNTGELFF. CDR3 bases: TGTGCCAGCAGTTACGTAGTATCAACGAACACCGGGGAGCTGTTTTTT.

This clonotype has just a few counts. The V and J genes are TRBV4-3 and TRBJ2-1; possibly TRBD2 for D (5 bases). The J call could be wrong; TRBJ2-7 is a better fit for the DNA end. This CDR3 is built from 17 residues. Looked up from germline, CDR1 is LGHNA and CDR2 is YSLEER. CDR3 residues: CASSRLTGVSSYNEQYF. CDR3 nucleotides: TGCGCCAGCAGCCGATTAACCGGGGTGAGCTCCTACAATGAGCAGTACTTC.

This clonotype showed up just a few times. The chain links TRBV7-2 to TRBJ2-1, with D perhaps matching TRBD2 (6 bases). The CDR3 has 15 residues. Trimming removed 5 bases at V and 5 bases at J, with 16 bases between. Germline V CDR1 and CDR2: SGHTA, FQGNSA. As DNA, the CDR3 is TGTGCCAGCAGCGATTCCCGGGACTTCGACAATGAGCAGTTCTTC. Its protein product is CASSDSRDFDNEQFF. The full variable domain, in which reference TRBV7-2 and TRBJ2-1 provide the parts outside the CDR3, is GAGVSQSPSNKVTEKGKDVELRCDPISGHTALYWYRQSLGQGLEFLIYFQGNSAPDKSGLPSDRFSAERTGGSVSTLTIQRTQQEDSAVYLCASSDSRDFDNEQFFGPGTRLTVL.

This clonotype was observed once. This sequence joins TRBV30 and TRBJ2-2; weak D call: TRBD2 (5 bases). The CDR3 extends over 16 amino acids. Germline CDR1 is GTSNPN and CDR2 is SVGIG (reference sequence). Trimming shortened V by 0 bases and J by 5 bases, and 16 bases separated the two germline ends. This CDR3 is CAWSVGVTSVTGELFF. The CDR3 DNA follows: TGTGCCTGGAGTGTAGGAGTTACTAGTGTGACCGGGGAGCTGTTTTTT. The full variable domain, with the rest looked up from reference TRBV30 and TRBJ2-2, is SQTIHQWPATLVQPVGSPLSLECTVEGTSNPNLYWYRQAAGRGLQLLFYSVGIGQISSEVPQNLSASRPQDRQFILSSKKLLLSDSGFYLCAWSVGVTSVTGELFFGEGSRLTVL.

The CDR3 DNA is TGTGCCAGCAGTCCGACAGGCGTCGGAAACACCATATATTTT. Protein product: CASSPTGVGNTIYF. The chain links TRBV6-5 to TRBJ1-3, with TRBD1 as a possible D gene (6 bases). In germline, CDR1 is MNHEY, CDR2 SVGAGI. With 5 bases removed from V and 4 bases from J, the gap between germline ends came to 12 bases. The CDR3 is made up of 14 amino acids.

This chain connects TRBV29-1 to TRBJ2-5, with TRBD2 as a possible D gene (6 bases). Germline V gives CDR1 SQVTM, CDR2 ANQGSEA. The CDR3 loop spans 13 amino acids. Between the trimmed V and J ends, which lost 5 bases and 0 bases, there was a span of 10 bases. This CDR3 is CSVPSEDQETQYF. CDR3 DNA: TGCAGCGTTCCTAGCGAGGACCAAGAGACCCAGTACTTC.

The table lists this clonotype with a few counts. The chain uses TRBV7-9 and TRBJ1-5, with D possibly matching TRBD1 (6 bases). This CDR3 is 16 amino acids long. Germline V CDR1 and CDR2: SEHNR, FQNEAQ (reference sequence). V was shortened by 5 bases and J by 7 bases, with 21 bases between the two germline ends. For the CDR3, the DNA is TGTGCCAGCAGCCCTGTACGGGGGGGCGGTGCCCAGCCCCAGCATTTT. Protein product: CASSPVRGGGAQPQHF.

This clonotype came up a few times. CDR3 region: CALPGGLKGNEQFF. For the CDR3, the DNA is TGTGCCCTCCCCGGGGGGCTCAAAGGGAATGAGCAGTTCTTC. The J gene is TRBJ2-1, the V gene TRBV6-9, with TRBD2 as a possible D gene (7 bases). Germline values: CDR1 MNHGY, CDR2 SVAAGI. V was clipped by 11 bases and J by 7 bases, with 21 bases between them. This CDR3 contains 14 residues.

The rearrangement joins TRBV4-2 to TRBJ2-5; 7 bases are a match to TRBD1. This CDR3 comprises 17 residues. In germline, CDR1 is LGHNA, CDR2 YNFKEQ. Germline trimming cut 1 base from V and 0 bases from J; bases unmatched to any gene: 8. DNA for the CDR3: TGTGCCAGCAGCCAAGTCCCACAGGGGCCGTACCAAGAGACCCAGTACTTC. Protein: CASSQVPQGPYQETQYF.

This clonotype was counted a few times. The V gene is TRBV7-9, the J gene TRBJ2-3, with D possibly being TRBD1 (5 bases). Germline CDR1 and CDR2: SEHNR and FQNEAQ (reference sequence). This CDR3 comprises 17 residues. V was pared by 0 bases and J by 0 bases, with 13 bases between. The CDR3 region has the DNA TGTGCCAGCAGCTTAGCCTCGGTCACAGGTAGCACAGATACGCAGTATTTT. Translated, it gives CASSLASVTGSTDTQYF.

This clonotype was counted between two and nine times. The chain is built from TRBV12-3 or TRBV12-4 and TRBJ2-1; the D is unclear. This CDR3 comprises 15 residues. V lost 1 base, J lost 2 bases, and 9 bases lay in between. The CDR3 reads CASSLGDGTYNEQFF. The CDR3 nucleotides are TGTGCCAGCAGTTTAGGGGATGGGACCTACAATGAGCAGTTCTTC.

This rearrangement joins TRBV21-1 to TRBJ2-7; the table's D call, TRBD1, was not checked against the DNA. TRBV21-1 is a recognized pseudogene. The CDR3 spans 14 residues. DNA of the CDR3: TGTGCCAGTCGATATCAGGGAGCCCAAGAGGCCCAGTACTTC. It translates to CASRYQGAQEAQYF.

The V call is TRBV20-1, the J call TRBJ2-7; weak D call: TRBD1 (6 bases). V lost 5 bases and J lost 2, with 16 bases in between. Germline-derived CDR1 and CDR2 are DFQATT and SNEGSKA (reference sequence). The CDR3 runs to 14 residues. The chain's CDR3 is CSAPVLGQTYEQYF. The CDR3 nucleotides read TGCAGTGCTCCCGTTCTAGGACAGACCTACGAGCAGTACTTC.

A single count supports this clonotype. V usage is TRBV7-8 and J usage is TRBJ1-4, with D possibly being TRBD1 (5 bases). The CDR3 is made up of 14 amino acids. Trimming stripped 9 bases from V and 8 bases from J, with 19 bases between. Germline lookup yields CDR1 SGHVS and CDR2 FQNEAQ. The CDR3 sequence is CASRRPQEGEKLFF. In DNA form, the CDR3 reads TGTGCCAGTCGTCGACCGCAGGAGGGGGAAAAACTGTTTTTT.

V is TRBV16 and J is TRBJ1-1; weak D call: TRBD1 (5 bases). Germline values: CDR1 KGHSY, CDR2 FQNENV. CDR3 length: 14 amino acids. Trimming cost V 3 bases and J 4 bases, with 12 bases left between them. The CDR3 DNA is TGTGCCAGCAGCCAGGGGGACTTCGGCACTGAAGCTTTCTTT. It codes for CASSQGDFGTEAFF. The variable domain in full, with the rest retrieved from reference TRBV16 and TRBJ1-1, is GEEVAQTPKHLVRGEGQKAKLYCAPIKGHSYVFWYQQVLKNEFKFLISFQNENVFDETGMPKERFSAKCLPNSPCSLEIQATKLEDSAVYFCASSQGDFGTEAFFGQGTRLTVV.

This clonotype appeared a few times. The chain links TRBV6-5 to TRBJ2-4; either TRBD1 or TRBD2 may fit D (5 bases each). CDR3 length: 14 amino acids. CDR1 and CDR2 (germline): MNHEY, SVGAGI. The V end lost 0 bases, the J end lost 5 bases, and 8 bases lay between the germline ends. CDR3 in DNA: TGTGCCAGCAGTTACTCGAGGGACCAAAACATTCAGTACTTC. Amino acids: CASSYSRDQNIQYF.